This T cell receptor beta chain was recovered during a study of OX40 agonist ivuxolimab in advanced cancers. Study-level background: Three patients responded partially, comprising one with hepatocellular carcinoma and two with cutaneous melanoma. The study, taken as a whole, reports: In the 0.1 to 3.0 mg/kg range, CD4+ and CD8+ blood T cells had expanded clonally by week 6.

In its sample, this clone ranks as medium-sized. Its cognate antigen is unknown. V was trimmed by 0 bases and J by 3 bases, leaving 6 bases between them. The CDR3 runs 13 residues. The V gene's germline CDR1 is SGHNT and CDR2 YYREEE (reference sequence). Clones were read by immunoSEQ multiplex PCR, and TCRdb kept only the in-frame ones, dropping some. The data show approximately 26,000 clones, about 80% seen once. The V gene is TRBV5-4, the J gene TRBJ1-1; D is uncertain. This clonotype was obtained from an adult with an advanced solid tumor such as melanoma, head and neck, liver or kidney cancer. The source material was CD4+ or CD8+ T cells sorted from blood, sampled in a trial of the OX40 agonist ivuxolimab. CDR3 region: CASSLVSDTEAFF. Written as DNA, the CDR3 is TGTGCCAGCAGCTTGGTTTCCGACACTGAAGCTTTCTTT.